Listed here are 15 T cell receptor beta chains from one sample, sequenced in a study of Ad26.COV2.S vaccination and SARS-CoV-2 variants. The treatment is: over 15 received Ad26.COV2.S at low or high dose, single or two shots; five or six received placebo; per-sample allocation not given. Sampling occurred on day 63 after the first vaccine or placebo injection. TCRdb's copy holds only in-frame clones and misses some; the assay was immunoSEQ multiplex PCR. The profile covers around 270,000 clones, with around 88% appearing a single time and just under 3% taken by the ten largest. This sample comprised peripheral blood, obtained in a trial of Ad26.COV2.S vaccine versus placebo. These receptors originate from a person between 18 and 59 years old who received the Ad26.COV2.S COVID-19 vaccine or a placebo.

This chain links TRBV6-5 with TRBJ2-5; 9 bases fit TRBD1. The CDR3 length is 13 residues. The J segment lost 2 bases and the V segment lost 6 bases, leaving 1 base of the junction unmatched. Germline CDR1 reads MNHEY; CDR2 reads SVGAGI. The CDR3 nucleotides are TGTGCCAGCAGGGGGACAGGGCAAGAGACCCAGTACTTC. As protein: CASRGTGQETQYF.

The chain carries TRBV4-3 and TRBJ1-3; D gene ambiguous. The ends were cut back, 1 base at V and 4 bases at J, with 8 bases in the middle. This CDR3 is 14 amino acids long. Germline V lookup: CDR1 LGHNA, CDR2 YSLEER. The chain's CDR3 is CASSQARGGNTIYF. CDR3 DNA sequence: TGCGCCAGCAGCCAAGCCCGAGGGGGAAACACCATATATTTT.

This clone was counted between two and nine times. Other nucleotide sequences in the sample specify the same CDR3. The chain carries TRBV19 and TRBJ1-1, with D uncertain. V was pared by 1 base and J by 1 base, with 10 bases between. Germline V lookup: CDR1 LNHDA, CDR2 SQIVND (reference sequence). The CDR3 is 15 amino acids. CDR3: CASSIGPRGNTEAFF. The CDR3 bases are TGTGCCAGTAGTATAGGTCCGCGGGGGAACACTGAAGCTTTCTTT.

This clone was seen just once. The genes are TRBV6-5 and TRBJ2-7; TRBD2 matches at 8 bases. V trimming: 8 bases; J trimming: 3 bases; junction bases outside the gene matches: 6. The CDR3 loop spans 13 amino acids. Per the germline V gene, CDR1 is MNHEY and CDR2 is SVGAGI. CDR3 sequence reads: CASRSGGVYEQYV. The CDR3 DNA sequence: TGTGCCAGCCGTTCGGGGGGGGTCTACGAGCAGTACGTC.

The gene calls are TRBV9 and TRBJ2-1, with TRBD2 identical over 9 bases. The CDR3 is 17 residues long. Germline V gene sequence: CDR1 SGDLS, CDR2 YYNGEE. V shed 0 bases and J 1 base; nucleotides not matched to a gene: 5. CDR3 amino acids: CASSVGVAGVSYNEQFF. The CDR3 region has the DNA TGTGCCAGCAGCGTAGGGGTAGCGGGGGTGTCCTACAATGAGCAGTTCTTC.

The chain couples TRBV27 to TRBJ1-1; D is uncertain. This CDR3 is 15 amino acids long. Germline CDR1 and CDR2: MNHEY and SMNVEV (reference sequence). V was shortened by 2 bases and J by 0 bases, with 10 bases between the two germline ends. In nucleotides, the CDR3 is TGTGCCAGCAGTTTAGTTCCAGGACTGAACACTGAAGCTTTCTTT. Translating gives CASSLVPGLNTEAFF.

V gene TRBV6-6 combines with J gene TRBJ1-6; TRBD1 matches 7 bases. The germline V gene encodes CDR1 MNHNY and CDR2 SVGAGI (reference sequence). After removal of 5 bases from V and 9 bases from J, the junction contained 10 bases not matched to a gene. The CDR3 runs 15 residues. The CDR3 sequence is CASSRGQDAGSPLHF. CDR3 coding DNA: TGTGCCAGCAGTCGAGGACAGGACGCCGGTTCACCCCTCCACTTT.

The J gene is TRBJ2-7, the V gene TRBV15, with 8 bases matching TRBD1. CDR1 is LNHNV, CDR2 YYDKDF, per germline (reference sequence). V shed 1 base, J shed 1 base, and the junction held 0 bases outside the gene matches. The CDR3 runs 14 residues. This chain's CDR3 is CATSRGTGSYEQYV. CDR3 in DNA: TGTGCCACCAGCAGAGGGACAGGGTCCTACGAGCAGTACGTC.

The chain is built from TRBV19 and TRBJ2-5; the match to TRBD2 covers 9 bases. J gave up 2 bases and V 4 bases, and 11 bases lay outside the gene matches. Germline V gene sequence: CDR1 LNHDA, CDR2 SQIVND (reference sequence). The CDR3 consists of 17 residues. The CDR3 coding sequence is TGTGCCAGTAGTACCTCTGGGGCTAGCGGGGATCAAGAGACCCAGTACTTC. Residues: CASSTSGASGDQETQYF.

The genes are TRBV7-9 and TRBJ2-1; D is unclear. The CDR3 loop spans 15 amino acids. V lost 1 base and J lost 3, with 10 bases in between. The V gene's germline CDR1 is SEHNR and CDR2 FQNEAQ (reference sequence). The CDR3 DNA reads TGTGCCAGCAGCTTAGGACGGATTTTCTACAATGAGCAGTTCTTC. Its translation: CASSLGRIFYNEQFF.

The V and J genes are TRBV6-6 and TRBJ2-2; the D is unclear. V was trimmed by 5 bases and J by 0 bases, leaving 7 bases between them. The CDR3 sequence is 14 residues long. Germline CDR1 and CDR2: MNHNY and SVGAGI (reference sequence). The CDR3 region has the DNA TGTGCCAGCAGTCGGGCCGCGAACACCGGGGAGCTGTTTTTT. Its translation: CASSRAANTGELFF.

This chain joins TRBV25-1 and TRBJ1-2, with D perhaps TRBD1 (6 bases). The germline V and J ends were trimmed by 4 bases and 2 bases, with 17 bases remaining between them. Germline V lookup: CDR1 MGHDK, CDR2 SYGVNS. The CDR3 sequence is 16 residues long. The CDR3: CASSGYFWGANYGYTF. The CDR3 DNA follows: TGTGCCAGCAGTGGTTATTTCTGGGGGGCCAACTATGGCTACACCTTC.

The CDR3 loop is CATIKLNNEQFF. DNA for the CDR3: TGTGCCACCATAAAACTAAACAATGAGCAGTTCTTC. The chain employs TRBV15 and TRBJ2-1, with unresolved D. The V gene's germline CDR1 is LNHNV and CDR2 YYDKDF (reference sequence). This CDR3 spans 12 amino acids. V was shortened by 7 bases and J by 5 bases, with 9 bases between the two germline ends.

This chain uses TRBV11-2 with TRBJ2-3, with D perhaps being TRBD1 or TRBD2 (5 bases each). Germline V gives CDR1 SGHAT, CDR2 FQNNGV. Trimming took 5 bases from V and 1 from J, leaving 13 bases between them. The CDR3 is made up of 15 amino acids. This CDR3 reads CASSGRVGGTDTQYF. Written as DNA, the CDR3 is TGTGCCAGCAGCGGGCGTGTGGGGGGCACAGATACGCAGTATTTT.

V gene TRBV3-1 (or the pseudogene TRBV3-2) combines with J gene TRBJ2-4; no firm D call. V was shortened by 0 bases and J by 1 base, with 10 bases between the two germline ends. CDR3 length equals 16 residues. The germline CDR1 and CDR2 sequences are LGHDT and YNNKEL (reference sequence). The CDR3 nucleotides read TGTGCCAGCAGCCAAGATTTGAATAGGGCCAAAAACATTCAGTACTTC. Encoded protein: CASSQDLNRAKNIQYF.